This is a list of T cell receptor beta chains from one sample in a study of T cell repertoires and Cas9 in healthy adults. Data came from immunoSEQ multiplex PCR; TCRdb stores just in-frame clones and leaves some out. This table holds around 15,000 clones, approximately 91% found once. Sequencing used Tregs (CD4+, CD25+, CD127-, CD137-, CD154-) from PBMCs; culture status not recorded. These receptors all stem from a human donor in good health. Each CDR3 is given with its conserved first and last residue.

v_gene,j_gene,len,CDR3aa
TRBV10-3,TRBJ1-3,16,CAISGRNRDSGNTIYF
TRBV7-6,TRBJ1-2,14,CASTPQGGWYGYTF
TRBV11-2,TRBJ1-1,13,CASSFGAETEAFF
TRBV30,TRBJ2-2,15,CAWSPLHRDIGELFF
TRBV2,TRBJ2-7,16,CASSEDPGTGIYEQYF
TRBV6-5,TRBJ1-3,15,CASSPGHYSGNTIYF
TRBV15,TRBJ2-3,12,CATSKITDTQYF
TRBV15,TRBJ2-1,15,CATSRDQGAYNEQFF
TRBV7-2,TRBJ1-6,16,CASSSDRGLGNSPLHF
TRBV30,TRBJ2-3,13,CAWGGRVADTQYF
TRBV6-6,TRBJ2-7,16,CASSPRFSGDSYEQYF
TRBV7-9,TRBJ2-5,13,CASSLVGEETQYF
TRBV4-1,TRBJ1-2,15,CASSQEGRGVYGYTF
TRBV28,TRBJ1-1,17,CASSLPLIRVENTEAFF
TRBV5-1,TRBJ2-7,13,CASSLVGSGEQYF
TRBV5-1,TRBJ2-6,16,CASVREPTSGANVLTF
TRBV4-1,TRBJ2-5,20,CASSQDPSLAGKERRETQYF
TRBV7-8,TRBJ2-2,13,CASSPRDTGELFF